This T cell receptor (beta chain) was captured by sequencing in a study of high-grade serous ovarian cancer treatment subgroups. The wider study: Each sample yielded on average around 7,000 unique TCR beta rearrangements from approximately 15,000 reads. Study-level points and caveats: Repertoire analysis covered CDR3 alone, not CDR1 or CDR2. Same-patient tumor repertoires overlapped at about 0.11 to 0.85; different patients barely overlapped. TCR relatedness rose with neoantigen level and trended with mutation load.

To note about this clone: Its target is not known.

The tumor samples were collected prior to definitive surgery or chemotherapy. Some clones are missing from TCRdb's copy, which holds only in-frame ones; the method was immunoSEQ multiplex PCR. The sample holds roughly 4,300 clones, roughly 70% seen once. This clonotype originated in a human donor with high-grade serous ovarian cancer. Specimen: tumor tissue.

CDR3 residues: CASSYGRGDTQYF. CDR3 nucleotide sequence: TGTGCCAGCAGCTACGGCAGGGGAGATACGCAGTATTTT. This rearrangement joins TRBV7-7 to TRBJ2-3, with D perhaps matching TRBD1 (6 bases). The V gene lost 4 bases and the J gene lost 5 bases, with 10 bases spanning the gap. This CDR3 has 13 amino acids. Germline values: CDR1 SSHAT, CDR2 FNYEAQ (reference sequence). The variable domain in full, with the rest retrieved from reference TRBV7-7 and TRBJ2-3, is GAGVSQSPRYKVTKRGQDVTLRCDPISSHATLYWYQQALGQGPEFLTYFNYEAQPDKSGLPSDRFSAERPEGSISTLTIQRTEQRDSAMYRCASSYGRGDTQYFGPGTRLTVL.